The clone carrying this T cell receptor (beta chain) came up a few times. Antigen: not known. This record comes from a study of T-cell memory formation after mild COVID-19. Study-level points and caveats: Clones shrinking from day 15 to 85 showed even CD4/CD8 mixes; later expanders tilted CD4+.

V lost 0 bases and J lost 4, with 6 bases in between. There are 13 residues in the CDR3. 5'RACE with constant-segment primers built TCRalpha and TCRbeta cDNA libraries with UMIs. TCRdb processed the 5' RACE reads anew with MiXCR; each CDR3 protein has one entry. The repertoire includes some 300,000 distinct CDR3 sequences, 20% to 25% of them detected once, and about 21% sits in the top ten. The TCR originated in a man between 18 and 29 years old who had mild COVID-19 (a few samples of this study predate the infection). Cell type and time point are not known. V usage is TRBV12-3 or TRBV12-4 and J usage is TRBJ1-1, with a weak D call TRBD1 (5 bases). Sequencing was performed on PBMCs or a T cell subset sorted from them (not recorded which). CDR3 in DNA: TGTGCCAGCAGTTTAGCGCAGGGCACTGAAGCTTTCTTT. This gives the protein CASSLAQGTEAFF.